These T cell receptor beta chains were read from a single sample in a study of T cell responses to AZD1222 COVID-19 vaccine. The method was immunoSEQ multiplex PCR; TCRdb's version includes in-frame clones alone and lacks a portion of them. The sample has approximately 140,000 clones; roughly 90% are singletons. The input for sequencing was peripheral blood, taken 28 days after the second AZD1222 dose. These receptors were collected from an adult who received the AZD1222 COVID-19 vaccine. CDR3s leave out the opening cysteine and the closing phenylalanine or tryptophan.

V gene: TRBV6-4
J gene: TRBJ2-2
CDR3 protein: ASSLEAGTGELF

V gene: TRBV10-3
J gene: TRBJ1-2
CDR3 protein: AISESRGYT

V gene: TRBV6-5
J gene: TRBJ1-2
CDR3 protein: ASSYSTGLSYGYT

V gene: TRBV11-2
J gene: TRBJ1-1
CDR3 protein: ASSLGLGGTEAF

V gene: TRBV4-2
J gene: TRBJ1-2
CDR3 protein: ASSQGDFYGYT

V gene: TRBV3-1/TRBV3-2
J gene: TRBJ2-7
CDR3 protein: ASSQIRRALTEQY

V gene: TRBV9
J gene: TRBJ2-2
CDR3 protein: ASSASQGAGGELF

V gene: TRBV19
J gene: TRBJ1-5
CDR3 protein: ASSIVPGGSNQPQH

V gene: TRBV7-2
J gene: TRBJ2-5
CDR3 protein: ASSLDGETQY

V gene: TRBV10-3
J gene: TRBJ2-1
CDR3 protein: AISRDVASYNEQF

V gene: TRBV7-2
J gene: TRBJ1-5
CDR3 protein: ASSSTGGQQPQH

V gene: TRBV7-9
J gene: TRBJ2-2
CDR3 protein: ASSPDRATGELF

V gene: TRBV28
J gene: TRBJ1-2
CDR3 protein: ASSGGDKIYGYT

V gene: TRBV3-1/TRBV3-2
J gene: TRBJ2-1
CDR3 protein: ASRRREGNEQF

V gene: TRBV28
J gene: TRBJ1-2
CDR3 protein: ASSSINNYGYT

V gene: TRBV30
J gene: TRBJ1-6
CDR3 protein: AWSVGVGTDYNSPLH

V gene: TRBV19
J gene: TRBJ1-5
CDR3 protein: ASSILEVGQPQH

V gene: TRBV28
J gene: TRBJ1-2
CDR3 protein: ASRAQGVGYGYT

V gene: TRBV27
J gene: TRBJ1-1
CDR3 protein: ASSLEPHGNTEAF

V gene: TRBV27
J gene: TRBJ1-5
CDR3 protein: ASSLGRVGPSNQPQH

V gene: TRBV4-3
J gene: TRBJ2-7
CDR3 protein: ASSQEWQGHYEQY

V gene: TRBV5-1
J gene: TRBJ2-7
CDR3 protein: ASSLDTGGEQY

V gene: TRBV14
J gene: TRBJ1-2
CDR3 protein: ASSQNRADYGYT

V gene: TRBV7-9
J gene: TRBJ1-1
CDR3 protein: ASSLAARKEAF

V gene: TRBV2
J gene: TRBJ1-5
CDR3 protein: ASSPTSSNQPQH

V gene: TRBV11-2
J gene: TRBJ1-1
CDR3 protein: ASSLEVGTGVAF

V gene: TRBV19
J gene: TRBJ1-4
CDR3 protein: ASSIFDNGARGEKLF

V gene: TRBV6-5
J gene: TRBJ1-5
CDR3 protein: ASSSTGQWQPQH

V gene: TRBV28
J gene: TRBJ1-3
CDR3 protein: ASSSEASQSHGNTIY